The 15 T cell receptor beta chains below all came from one sample that was sequenced in a study of T cells in Graves' hyperthyroidism and ophthalmopathy (dated by TCRdb to the late 2010s). Libraries were prepared through multiplex PCR. Sequencing was carried out with an Illumina HiSeq 2000. The TCR beta CDR3 regions were amplified from RNA transcripts. For the first round of RT-PCR on the TCR CDR3, the HTBI primer set was used together with the Qiagen OneStep RT-PCR kit. The public reads were quality trimmed at Q25 with fastp and then assembled into clones with MiXCR by TCRdb, keeping productive beta chains. Each CDR3 protein gets just one entry, which takes the most common genes and DNA from the rows behind it. Present in this sample are approximately 220,000 distinct CDR3 sequences, approximately 20% of which were seen just once. The ten largest clones add up to about 45% of the sample. The sample comprised blood. Receptors originate from a man between 40 and 49 years old with Graves' hyperthyroidism.

This clonotype was counted at least ten times. The CDR3 DNA follows: TGCGCCAGCAGCTTGGCCCTAGACCGCTACGAGCAGTACTTC. As protein: CASSLALDRYEQYF. This sequence joins TRBV5-1 and TRBJ2-7; D not resolved. The CDR3 is 14 residues long. Germline V gene sequence: CDR1 SGHRS, CDR2 YFSETQ. Trimming left V 0 bases short and J 3 bases short, with 10 bases between. The whole variable domain, filled in from reference TRBV5-1 and TRBJ2-7, reads KAGVTQTPRYLIKTRGQQVTLSCSPISGHRSVSWYQQTPGQGLQFLFEYFSETQRNKGNFPGRFSGRQFSNSRSEMNVSTLELGDSALYLCASSLALDRYEQYFGPGTRLTVT.

This clonotype was seen at least ten times. The chain carries TRBV7-2 and TRBJ2-3, with 14 bases that match TRBD2. The CDR3 has 15 amino acids. Trimming took 1 base from V and 6 from J; bases not matched to a gene: 0. CDR1 and CDR2 (germline): SGHTA, FQGNSA. DNA of the CDR3: TGTGCCAGCAGCTTAGGGACTAGCGGGGGGGATACGCAGTATTTT. Translation gives CASSLGTSGGDTQYF. The full variable domain, with the rest looked up from reference TRBV7-2 and TRBJ2-3, is GAGVSQSPSNKVTEKGKDVELRCDPISGHTALYWYRQSLGQGLEFLIYFQGNSAPDKSGLPSDRFSAERTGGSVSTLTIQRTQQEDSAVYLCASSLGTSGGDTQYFGPGTRLTVL.

In this sample, this clonotype turned up many times. This chain links TRBV5-1 with TRBJ2-7; D is perhaps TRBD1 (6 bases). CDR3 length: 16 residues. V dropped 2 bases and J dropped 0 bases, with 15 bases sitting between them. The germline V gene has CDR1 SGHRS and CDR2 YFSETQ. The CDR3 coding sequence is TGCGCCAGCAGCTTAACCGGACAGCCGAGCTCCTACGAGCAGTACTTC. It yields the protein CASSLTGQPSSYEQYF.

This clonotype was seen at least ten times. The chain joins TRBV18 to TRBJ2-1, with D tentatively TRBD2 (5 bases). From germline, CDR1 is KGHSH and CDR2 LQKENI. The CDR3 is 15 amino acids. Trimming cost V 1 base and J 9 bases, with 16 bases left between them. This CDR3 reads CASSPQKRGGGEQFF. CDR3 sequence (DNA): TGTGCCAGCTCACCACAGAAAAGAGGAGGCGGTGAGCAGTTCTTC. The full variable domain, with the rest looked up from reference TRBV18 and TRBJ2-1, is NAGVMQNPRHLVRRRGQEARLRCSPMKGHSHVYWYRQLPEEGLKFMVYLQKENIIDESGMPKERFSAEFPKEGPSILRIQQVVRGDSAAYFCASSPQKRGGGEQFFGPGTRLTVL.

This clonotype was observed at least ten times. The genes are TRBV20-1 and TRBJ2-3, with TRBD2 matching over 10 bases. With 5 bases clipped from V and 6 bases from J, the junction kept 8 bases outside the gene matches. Germline lookup yields CDR1 DFQATT and CDR2 SNEGSKA (reference sequence). This CDR3 has 14 residues. In DNA form, the CDR3 reads TGCAGTGCTGATCAGCGGGGGGGCTCGGATACGCAGTATTTT. The encoded protein is CSADQRGGSDTQYF.

Only a few counts were recorded for this clonotype. The chain is built from TRBV6-1 and TRBJ2-1; 7 bases match TRBD1. CDR3 length equals 14 residues. CDR1 is MNHNS, CDR2 SASEGT, per germline. With V trimmed by 5 bases and J by 6 bases, 7 bases remained unmatched. CDR3 protein: CASSQSTGLNEQFF. CDR3 DNA: TGTGCCAGCAGTCAATCGACAGGGCTCAATGAGCAGTTCTTC.

V gene TRBV6-9 combines with J gene TRBJ2-5, with D possibly being TRBD2 (7 bases). Trimming stripped 0 bases from V and 7 bases from J, with 21 bases between. This CDR3 region has 17 residues. Germline V CDR1 and CDR2: MNHGY, SVAAGI. The CDR3 DNA sequence: TGTGCCAGCAGTTATTCCCCCTGGGGGGGGGCAGGAGGGACCCAGTACTTC. Translating gives CASSYSPWGGAGGTQYF.

This clonotype occurred many times. The chain has TRBV7-9 and TRBJ2-3; 10 nucleotides align to TRBD2. Looked up from germline, CDR1 is SEHNR and CDR2 is FQNEAQ (reference sequence). J gave up 2 bases and V 7 bases, and 6 bases lay outside the gene matches. The CDR3 is 15 residues long. This CDR3 reads CASTAGGPFTDTQYF. CDR3 DNA sequence: TGTGCCAGCACAGCGGGGGGGCCATTCACAGATACGCAGTATTTT.

This clonotype was detected many times. The V and J genes are TRBV28 and TRBJ1-1; D perhaps matches TRBD1 (5 bases). From germline, CDR1 is MDHEN and CDR2 SYDVKM. The CDR3 consists of 13 residues. The V end lost 8 bases, the J end lost 0 bases, and 10 bases lay between the germline ends. CDR3: CASARTLNTEAFF. The CDR3 DNA sequence: TGTGCCAGCGCTAGGACACTGAACACTGAAGCTTTCTTT. Together with reference TRBV28 and TRBJ1-1, the CDR3 gives the full variable domain: DVKVTQSSRYLVKRTGEKVFLECVQDMDHENMFWYRQDPGLGLRLIYFSYDVKMKEKGDIPEGYSVSREKKERFSLILESASTNQTSMYLCASARTLNTEAFFGQGTRLTVV.

This chain links TRBV4-2 with TRBJ1-2; a weak D match, TRBD1 (6 bases). The V end was cut by 4 bases, the J end by 6 bases, with 15 bases between. Germline CDR1 LGHNA, CDR2 YNFKEQ. The CDR3 contains 14 residues. CDR3 sequence: CASSPLGGADGYTF. The CDR3 region has the DNA TGTGCCAGCAGCCCCCTCGGGGGGGCGGATGGCTACACCTTC.

At least ten counts were recorded for this clonotype. The chain is built from TRBV20-1 and TRBJ1-2, with 8 positions matching TRBD1. This CDR3 comprises 16 residues. The germline V gene encodes CDR1 DFQATT and CDR2 SNEGSKA (reference sequence). V dropped 0 bases and J dropped 4; count of bases not matched to a gene: 10. The CDR3 loop is CSARDPDRARFYGYTF. The CDR3 DNA is TGCAGTGCTAGAGATCCGGACAGGGCACGATTCTATGGCTACACCTTC.

The chain links TRBV9 to TRBJ2-2; either TRBD1 or TRBD2 may supply D (5 bases each). CDR3 length: 15 residues. Trimming stripped 4 bases from V and 3 bases from J, with 13 bases between. Germline CDR1 SGDLS, CDR2 YYNGEE. Here the CDR3 DNA reads TGTGCCAGCAGCCCACCGGGGACCTACACCGGGGAGCTGTTTTTT. It yields the protein CASSPPGTYTGELFF.

This clonotype was detected only a few times. This chain links TRBV7-8 with TRBJ2-3; 12 bases fit TRBD2. With 1 base clipped from V and 5 bases from J, the junction kept 7 bases outside the gene matches. The length of the CDR3 is 17 residues. The V gene's germline CDR1 is SGHVS and CDR2 FQNEAQ. The CDR3 DNA follows: TGTGCCAGCAGCTTAGGAGCGCTAGCGGGGGGGCAAGATACGCAGTATTTT. It encodes CASSLGALAGGQDTQYF. The variable domain in full, completed from reference TRBV7-8 and TRBJ2-3, reads GAGVSQSPRYKVAKRGQDVALRCDPISGHVSLFWYQQALGQGPEFLTYFQNEAQLDKSGLPSDRFFAERPEGSVSTLKIQRTQQEDSAVYLCASSLGALAGGQDTQYFGPGTRLTVL.

This clonotype was counted at least ten times. This rearrangement joins TRBV7-2 to TRBJ2-1; 7 bases map to TRBD2. The CDR3 has 14 amino acids. The trim removed 5 bases at V and 8 bases at J, leaving 9 bases unmatched. The germline gives CDR1 SGHTA, CDR2 FQGNSA. This chain's CDR3 is CASSLSGRVDEQFF. In nucleotides, the CDR3 is TGTGCCAGCAGCCTCTCTGGGAGGGTCGATGAGCAGTTCTTC.

This clonotype showed up many times. The V call is TRBV7-2, the J call TRBJ2-5, with TRBD1 as a possible D gene (5 bases). Trimming took off 3 bases at V and 1 base at J, with 9 bases between the two ends. Germline V gives CDR1 SGHTA, CDR2 FQGNSA. The CDR3 has 14 residues. The CDR3 protein is CASSFQGGQETQYF. The CDR3 DNA is TGTGCCAGCAGCTTCCAGGGCGGCCAAGAGACCCAGTACTTC.